This TCR beta chain comes out of a study of cytomegalovirus exposure and HLA in healthy donors. From germline, CDR1 is SGHVS and CDR2 FNYEAQ. V was pared by 2 bases and J by 3 bases, with 13 bases between. The CDR3 covers 15 residues. 60 Vbeta and 13 Jbeta primers were used in PCR. Assay used: immunoSEQ multiplex PCR; TCRdb lists only in-frame clones, some missing. The sample shows around 220,000 clones, around 83% of them seen only once. V and J are TRBV7-6 and TRBJ2-5; D gene uncertain. This TCR was recovered from a girl under 18 in good health and CMV-seronegative. Input material: PBMCs. CDR3 amino acids: CASSLTRRLEETQYF. The CDR3 DNA follows: TGTGCCAGCAGCTTAACTCGTCGCTTGGAAGAGACCCAGTACTTC.